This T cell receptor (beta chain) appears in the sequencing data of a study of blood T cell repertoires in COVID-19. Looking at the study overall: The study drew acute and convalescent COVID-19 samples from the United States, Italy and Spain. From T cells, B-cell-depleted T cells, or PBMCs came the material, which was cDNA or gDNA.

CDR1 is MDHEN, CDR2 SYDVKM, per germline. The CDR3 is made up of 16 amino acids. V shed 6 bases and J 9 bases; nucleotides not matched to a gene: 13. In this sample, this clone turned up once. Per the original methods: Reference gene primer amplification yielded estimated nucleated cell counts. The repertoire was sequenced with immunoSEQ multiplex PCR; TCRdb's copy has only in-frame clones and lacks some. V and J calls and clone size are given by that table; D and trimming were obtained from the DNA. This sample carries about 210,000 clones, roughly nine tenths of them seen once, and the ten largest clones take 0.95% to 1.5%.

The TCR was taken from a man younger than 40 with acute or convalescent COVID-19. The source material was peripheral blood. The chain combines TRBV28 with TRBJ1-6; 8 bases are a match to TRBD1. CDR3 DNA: TGTGCCAGCAGACGGGCTCCGGGACAGGTTTCTTCACCCCTCCACTTT. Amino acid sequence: CASRRAPGQVSSPLHF. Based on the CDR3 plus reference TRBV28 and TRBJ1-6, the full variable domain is DVKVTQSSRYLVKRTGEKVFLECVQDMDHENMFWYRQDPGLGLRLIYFSYDVKMKEKGDIPEGYSVSREKKERFSLILESASTNQTSMYLCASRRAPGQVSSPLHFGNGTRLTVT.